Here is one T cell receptor (beta chain) with its context. This sample is part of a study of blood T cell repertoires in COVID-19. Study-level background: PBMCs, B-cell-depleted T cells, or T cells provided the cDNA or gDNA that made up the material.

Germline V lookup: CDR1 SNHLY, CDR2 FYNNEI. V lost 2 bases and J 1 base, leaving 2 bases between the germline ends. This CDR3 has 12 amino acids. A Seattle source enrolled patients during active infection and followed them longitudinally. Source study methods: Estimates of nucleated cell counts were drawn from the amplification of reference gene primers. Assay: immunoSEQ multiplex PCR; the TCRdb copy retains only in-frame clones and omits some. V, J and clone size were drawn from that table, and D and trimming were deduced from the DNA. The sample has some 260,000 clones, about 87% seen once. The V gene is TRBV2, the J gene TRBJ1-2; D remains ambiguous. The receptor comes from a woman aged 70-85 years with COVID-19, enrolled during active disease. Material: peripheral blood. The CDR3 loop reads CASSELNYGYTF. CDR3 DNA sequence: TGTGCCAGCAGTGAACTTAACTATGGCTACACCTTC.